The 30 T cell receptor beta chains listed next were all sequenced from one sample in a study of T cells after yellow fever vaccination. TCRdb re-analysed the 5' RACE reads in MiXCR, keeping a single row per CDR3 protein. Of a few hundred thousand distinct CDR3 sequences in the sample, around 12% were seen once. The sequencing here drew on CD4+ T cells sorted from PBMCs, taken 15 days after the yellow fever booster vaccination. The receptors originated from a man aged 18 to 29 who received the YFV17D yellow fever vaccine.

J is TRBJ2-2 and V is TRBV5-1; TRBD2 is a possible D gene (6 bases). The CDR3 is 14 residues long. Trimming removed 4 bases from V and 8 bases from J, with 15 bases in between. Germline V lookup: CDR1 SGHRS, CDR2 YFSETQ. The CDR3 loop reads CASSRDWLNGELFF. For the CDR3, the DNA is TGCGCCAGCAGCCGGGACTGGCTAAATGGGGAGCTGTTTTTT.

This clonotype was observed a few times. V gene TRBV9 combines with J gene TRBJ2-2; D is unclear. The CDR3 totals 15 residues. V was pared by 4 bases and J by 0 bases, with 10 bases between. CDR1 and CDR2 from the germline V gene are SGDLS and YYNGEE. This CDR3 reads CASSSRHTNTGELFF. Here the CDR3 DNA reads TGTGCCAGCAGCTCGCGACACACGAACACCGGGGAGCTGTTTTTT.

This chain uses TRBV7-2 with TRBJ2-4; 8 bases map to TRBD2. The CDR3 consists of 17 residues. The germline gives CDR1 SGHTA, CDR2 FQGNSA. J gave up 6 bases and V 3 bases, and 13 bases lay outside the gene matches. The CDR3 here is CASSFNTPGGGGNIQYF. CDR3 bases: TGTGCCAGCAGCTTTAATACGCCCGGGGGGGGTGGAAACATTCAGTACTTC.

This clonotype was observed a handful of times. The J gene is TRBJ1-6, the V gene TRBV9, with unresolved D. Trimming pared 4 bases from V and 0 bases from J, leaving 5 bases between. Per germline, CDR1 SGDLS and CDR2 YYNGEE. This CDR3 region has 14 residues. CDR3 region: CASSSFSYNSPLHF. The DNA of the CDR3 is TGTGCCAGCAGCTCCTTCTCCTATAATTCACCCCTCCACTTT. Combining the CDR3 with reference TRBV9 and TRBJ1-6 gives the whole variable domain DSGVTQTPKHLITATGQRVTLRCSPRSGDLSVYWYQQSLDQGLQFLIQYYNGEERAKGNILERFSAQQFPDLHSELNLSSLELGDSALYFCASSSFSYNSPLHFGNGTRLTVT.

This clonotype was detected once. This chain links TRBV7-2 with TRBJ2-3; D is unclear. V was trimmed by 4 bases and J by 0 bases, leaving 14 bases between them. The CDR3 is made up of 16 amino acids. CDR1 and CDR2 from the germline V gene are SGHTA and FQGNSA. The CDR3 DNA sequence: TGTGCCAGCAGCTCCCAAGGTACAACTAGCACAGATACGCAGTATTTT. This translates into CASSSQGTTSTDTQYF.

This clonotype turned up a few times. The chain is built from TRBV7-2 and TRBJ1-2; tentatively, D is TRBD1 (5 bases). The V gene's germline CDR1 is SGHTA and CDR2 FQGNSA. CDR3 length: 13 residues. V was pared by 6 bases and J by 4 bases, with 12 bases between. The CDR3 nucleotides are TGTGCCAGCAGTCGGACGACAGCCTATGGCTACACCTTC. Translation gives CASSRTTAYGYTF.

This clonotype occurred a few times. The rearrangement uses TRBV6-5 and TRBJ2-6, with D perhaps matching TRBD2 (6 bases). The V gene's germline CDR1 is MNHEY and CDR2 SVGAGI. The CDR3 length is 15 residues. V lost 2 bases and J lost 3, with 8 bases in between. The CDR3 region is CASSYGGIGANVLTF. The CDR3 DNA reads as TGTGCCAGCAGTTACGGGGGGATTGGGGCCAACGTCCTGACTTTC.

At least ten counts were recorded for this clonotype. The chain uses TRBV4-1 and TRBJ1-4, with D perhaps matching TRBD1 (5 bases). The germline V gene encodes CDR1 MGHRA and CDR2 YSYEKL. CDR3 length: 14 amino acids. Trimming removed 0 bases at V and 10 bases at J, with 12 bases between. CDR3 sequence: CASSQEGQMRKLFF. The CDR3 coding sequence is TGCGCCAGCAGCCAAGAAGGACAAATGCGAAAACTGTTTTTT.

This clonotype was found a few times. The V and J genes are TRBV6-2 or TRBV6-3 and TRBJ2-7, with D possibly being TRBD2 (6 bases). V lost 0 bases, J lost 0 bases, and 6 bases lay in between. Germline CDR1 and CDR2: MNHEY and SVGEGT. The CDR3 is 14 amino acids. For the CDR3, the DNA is TGTGCCAGCAGTTACTCGACTAGCTCCTACGAGCAGTACGTC. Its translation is CASSYSTSSYEQYV.

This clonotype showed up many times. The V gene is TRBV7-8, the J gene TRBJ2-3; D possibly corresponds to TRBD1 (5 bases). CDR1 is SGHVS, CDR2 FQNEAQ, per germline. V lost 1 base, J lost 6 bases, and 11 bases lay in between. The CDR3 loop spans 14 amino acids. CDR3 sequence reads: CASSLDQGSDTQYF. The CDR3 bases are TGTGCCAGCAGCTTAGATCAGGGATCGGATACGCAGTATTTT.

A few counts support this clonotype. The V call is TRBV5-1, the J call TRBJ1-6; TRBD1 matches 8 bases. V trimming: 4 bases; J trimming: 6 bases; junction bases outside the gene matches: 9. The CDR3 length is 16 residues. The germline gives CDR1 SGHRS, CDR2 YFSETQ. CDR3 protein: CASSPGQGPFNSPLHF. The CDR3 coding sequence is TGCGCCAGCAGCCCAGGACAGGGTCCCTTTAATTCACCCCTCCACTTT.

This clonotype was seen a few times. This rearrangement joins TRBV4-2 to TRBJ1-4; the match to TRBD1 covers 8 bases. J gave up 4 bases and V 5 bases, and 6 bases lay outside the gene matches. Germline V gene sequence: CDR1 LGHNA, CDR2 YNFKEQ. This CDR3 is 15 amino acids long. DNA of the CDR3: TGTGCCAGCAGCTCCTGGACAGGGTTTAATGAAAAACTGTTTTTT. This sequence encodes CASSSWTGFNEKLFF.

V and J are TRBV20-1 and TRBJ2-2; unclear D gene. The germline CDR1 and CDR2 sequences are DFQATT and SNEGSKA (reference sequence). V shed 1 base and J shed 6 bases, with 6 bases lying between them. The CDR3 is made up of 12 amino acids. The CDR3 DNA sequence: TGCAGTGCTAGAGTTGGTGCCGGGGAGCTGTTTTTT. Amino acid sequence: CSARVGAGELFF.

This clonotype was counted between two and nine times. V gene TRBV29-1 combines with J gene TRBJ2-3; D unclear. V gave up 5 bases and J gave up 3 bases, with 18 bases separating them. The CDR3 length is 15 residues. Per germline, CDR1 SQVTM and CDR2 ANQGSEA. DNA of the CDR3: TGCAGCGTTACCCAGGACCCCTGGCGAACAGATACGCAGTATTTT. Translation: CSVTQDPWRTDTQYF.

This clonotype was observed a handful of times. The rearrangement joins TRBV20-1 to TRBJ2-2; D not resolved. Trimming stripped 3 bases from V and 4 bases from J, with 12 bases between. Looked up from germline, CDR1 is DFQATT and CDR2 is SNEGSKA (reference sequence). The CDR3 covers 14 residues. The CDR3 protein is CSASRTEGTGELFF. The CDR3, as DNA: TGCAGTGCTAGCCGGACCGAAGGCACCGGGGAGCTGTTTTTT.

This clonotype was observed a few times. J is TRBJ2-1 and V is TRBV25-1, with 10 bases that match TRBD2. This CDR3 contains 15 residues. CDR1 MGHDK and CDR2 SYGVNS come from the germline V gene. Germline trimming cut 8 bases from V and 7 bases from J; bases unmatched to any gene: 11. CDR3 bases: TGTGCCAGCGGAATACCGGGACTAGCGTGGAATGAGCAGTTCTTC. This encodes CASGIPGLAWNEQFF.

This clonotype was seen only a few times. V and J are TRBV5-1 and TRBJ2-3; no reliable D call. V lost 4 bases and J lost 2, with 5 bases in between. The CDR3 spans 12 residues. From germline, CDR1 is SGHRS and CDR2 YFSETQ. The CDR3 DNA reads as TGCGCCAGCAGCGAGAACACAGATACGCAGTATTTT. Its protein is CASSENTDTQYF.

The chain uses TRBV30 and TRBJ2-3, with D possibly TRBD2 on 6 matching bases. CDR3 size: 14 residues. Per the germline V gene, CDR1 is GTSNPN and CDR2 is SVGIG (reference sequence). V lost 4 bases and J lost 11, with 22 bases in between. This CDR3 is CAWTGTGDLGMQYF. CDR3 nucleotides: TGTGCCTGGACCGGTACGGGGGATCTCGGCATGCAGTATTTT.

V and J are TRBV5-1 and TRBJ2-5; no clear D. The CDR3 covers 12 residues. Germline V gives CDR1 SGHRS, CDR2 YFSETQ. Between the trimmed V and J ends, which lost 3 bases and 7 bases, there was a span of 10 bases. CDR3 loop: CASSYSLGTQYF. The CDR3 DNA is TGCGCCAGCAGCTATTCTTTAGGGACCCAGTACTTC.

The CDR3 DNA follows: TGTGCCAGCAGCGTAGACTTGTGGAATGAGCAGTTCTTC. Translated: CASSVDLWNEQFF. The chain links TRBV9 to TRBJ2-1; no firm D call. The CDR3 covers 13 residues. The ends were cut back, 0 bases at V and 7 bases at J, with 8 bases in the middle. In germline, CDR1 is SGDLS, CDR2 YYNGEE.

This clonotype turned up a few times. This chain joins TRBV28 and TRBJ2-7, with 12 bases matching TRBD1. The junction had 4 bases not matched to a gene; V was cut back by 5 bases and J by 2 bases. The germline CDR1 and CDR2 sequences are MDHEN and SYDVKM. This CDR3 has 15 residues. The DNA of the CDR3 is TGTGCCAGCAGTCCCGGGACAGGGGGCACCTACGAGCAGTACGTC. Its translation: CASSPGTGGTYEQYV.

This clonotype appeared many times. The CDR3 nucleotides are TGTGCCAGCAGCCCCGGGACTTTCGAAGAGACCCAGTACTTC. Protein: CASSPGTFEETQYF. This chain connects TRBV7-7 to TRBJ2-5, with D tentatively TRBD2 (6 bases). Germline-derived CDR1 and CDR2 are SSHAT and FNYEAQ (reference sequence). V was shortened by 5 bases and J by 3 bases, with 13 bases between the two germline ends. This CDR3 comprises 14 residues.

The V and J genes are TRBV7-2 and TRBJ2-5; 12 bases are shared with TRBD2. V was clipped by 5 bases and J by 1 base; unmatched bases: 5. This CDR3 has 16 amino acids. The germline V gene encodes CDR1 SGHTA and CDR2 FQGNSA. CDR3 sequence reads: CASSQSSGGAQETQYF. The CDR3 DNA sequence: TGTGCCAGCAGCCAATCTAGCGGGGGGGCCCAAGAGACCCAGTACTTC. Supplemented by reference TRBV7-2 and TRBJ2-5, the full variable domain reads GAGVSQSPSNKVTEKGKDVELRCDPISGHTALYWYRQSLGQGLEFLIYFQGNSAPDKSGLPSDRFSAERTGGSVSTLTIQRTQQEDSAVYLCASSQSSGGAQETQYFGPGTRLLVL.

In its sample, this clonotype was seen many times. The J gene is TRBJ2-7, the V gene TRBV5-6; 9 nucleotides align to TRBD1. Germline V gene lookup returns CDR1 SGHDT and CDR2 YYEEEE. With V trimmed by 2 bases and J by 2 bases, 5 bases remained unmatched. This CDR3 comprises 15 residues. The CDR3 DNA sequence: TGTGCCAGCAGCTTTAGACAGGGGGTAACCTACGAGCAGTACTTC. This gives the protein CASSFRQGVTYEQYF.

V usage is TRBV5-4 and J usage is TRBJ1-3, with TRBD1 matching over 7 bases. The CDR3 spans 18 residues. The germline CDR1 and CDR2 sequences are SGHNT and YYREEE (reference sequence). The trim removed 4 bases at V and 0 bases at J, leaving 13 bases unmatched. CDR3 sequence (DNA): TGTGCCAGCAGCCAGGGGACAGTAGGGCCCAGCTCTGGAAACACCATATATTTT. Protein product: CASSQGTVGPSSGNTIYF.

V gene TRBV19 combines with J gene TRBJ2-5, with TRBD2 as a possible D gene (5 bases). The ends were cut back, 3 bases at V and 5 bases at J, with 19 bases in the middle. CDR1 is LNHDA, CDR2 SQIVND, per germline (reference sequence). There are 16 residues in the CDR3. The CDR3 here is CASSMGGHHGKETQYF. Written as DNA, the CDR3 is TGTGCCAGTAGTATGGGCGGGCACCATGGGAAGGAGACCCAGTACTTC.

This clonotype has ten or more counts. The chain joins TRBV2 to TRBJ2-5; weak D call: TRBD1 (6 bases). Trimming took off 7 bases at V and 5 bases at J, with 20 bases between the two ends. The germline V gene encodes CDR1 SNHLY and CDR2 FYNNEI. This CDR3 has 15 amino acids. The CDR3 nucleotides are TGTGCCAGCAACTCCTATCCAGGGGTATCCGAGACCCAGTACTTC. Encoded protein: CASNSYPGVSETQYF.

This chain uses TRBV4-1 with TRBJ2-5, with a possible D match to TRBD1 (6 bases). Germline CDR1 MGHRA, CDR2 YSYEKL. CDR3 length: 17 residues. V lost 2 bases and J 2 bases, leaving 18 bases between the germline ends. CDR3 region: CASSQRPYRDTQETQYF. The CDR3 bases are TGCGCCAGCAGCCAAAGGCCCTACCGGGACACACAAGAGACCCAGTACTTC.

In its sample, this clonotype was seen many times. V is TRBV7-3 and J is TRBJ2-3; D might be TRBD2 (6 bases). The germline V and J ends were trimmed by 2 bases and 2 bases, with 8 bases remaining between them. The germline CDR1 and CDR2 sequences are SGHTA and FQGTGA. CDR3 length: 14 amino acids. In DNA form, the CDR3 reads TGTGCCAGCAGCTTAGCGGGGCTCACAGATACGCAGTATTTT. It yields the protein CASSLAGLTDTQYF.

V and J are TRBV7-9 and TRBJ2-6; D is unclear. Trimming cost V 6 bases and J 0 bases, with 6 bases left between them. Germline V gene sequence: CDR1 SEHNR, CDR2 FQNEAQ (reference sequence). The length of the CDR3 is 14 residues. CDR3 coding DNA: TGTGCCAGCAGGGTAGGCTCTGGGGCCAACGTCCTGACTTTC. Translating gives CASRVGSGANVLTF.